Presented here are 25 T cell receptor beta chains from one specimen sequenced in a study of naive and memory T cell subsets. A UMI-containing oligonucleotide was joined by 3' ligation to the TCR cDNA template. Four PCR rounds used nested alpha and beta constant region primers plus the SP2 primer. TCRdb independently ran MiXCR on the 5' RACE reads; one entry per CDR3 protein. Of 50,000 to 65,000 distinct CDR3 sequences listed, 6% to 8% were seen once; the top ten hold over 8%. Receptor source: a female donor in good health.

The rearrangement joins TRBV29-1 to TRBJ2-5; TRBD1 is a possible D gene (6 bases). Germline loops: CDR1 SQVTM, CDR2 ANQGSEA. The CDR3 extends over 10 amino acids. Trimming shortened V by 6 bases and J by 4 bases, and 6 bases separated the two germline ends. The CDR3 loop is CSVRGETQYF. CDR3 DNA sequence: TGCAGCGTCAGGGGAGAGACCCAGTACTTC.

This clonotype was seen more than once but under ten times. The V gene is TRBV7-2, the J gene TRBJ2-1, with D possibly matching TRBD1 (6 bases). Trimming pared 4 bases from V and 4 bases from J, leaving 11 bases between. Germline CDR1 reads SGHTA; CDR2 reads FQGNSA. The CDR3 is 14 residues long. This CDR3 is CASSSEQGYNEQFF. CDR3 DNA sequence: TGTGCCAGCAGCTCAGAACAGGGTTACAATGAGCAGTTCTTC.

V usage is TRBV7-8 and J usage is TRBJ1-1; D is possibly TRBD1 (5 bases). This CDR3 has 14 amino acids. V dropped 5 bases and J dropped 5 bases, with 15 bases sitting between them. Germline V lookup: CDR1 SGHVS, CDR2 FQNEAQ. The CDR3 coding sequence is TGTGCCAGCAGCGAAAACAGGCGGGGGACTGAAGCTTTCTTT. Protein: CASSENRRGTEAFF. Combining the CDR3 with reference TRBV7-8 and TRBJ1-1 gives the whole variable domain GAGVSQSPRYKVAKRGQDVALRCDPISGHVSLFWYQQALGQGPEFLTYFQNEAQLDKSGLPSDRFFAERPEGSVSTLKIQRTQQEDSAVYLCASSENRRGTEAFFGQGTRLTVV.

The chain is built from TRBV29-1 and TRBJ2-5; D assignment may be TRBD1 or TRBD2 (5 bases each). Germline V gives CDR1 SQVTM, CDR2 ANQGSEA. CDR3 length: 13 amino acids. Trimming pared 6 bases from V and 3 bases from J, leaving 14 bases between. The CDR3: CSVGVSAEETQYF. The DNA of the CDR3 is TGCAGCGTGGGGGTGTCAGCGGAAGAGACCCAGTACTTC. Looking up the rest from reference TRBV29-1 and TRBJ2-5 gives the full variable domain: SAVISQKPSRDICQRGTSLTIQCQVDSQVTMMFWYRQQPGQSLTLIATANQGSEATYESGFVIDKFPISRPNLTFSTLTVSNMSPEDSSIYLCSVGVSAEETQYFGPGTRLLVL.

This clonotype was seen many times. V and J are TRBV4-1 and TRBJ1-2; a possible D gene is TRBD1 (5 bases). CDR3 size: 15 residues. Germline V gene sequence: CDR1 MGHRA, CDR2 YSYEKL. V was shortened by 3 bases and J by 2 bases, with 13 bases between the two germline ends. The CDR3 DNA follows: TGCGCCAGCAGCCACCACGGGACGGCGAACTATGGCTACACCTTC. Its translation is CASSHHGTANYGYTF.

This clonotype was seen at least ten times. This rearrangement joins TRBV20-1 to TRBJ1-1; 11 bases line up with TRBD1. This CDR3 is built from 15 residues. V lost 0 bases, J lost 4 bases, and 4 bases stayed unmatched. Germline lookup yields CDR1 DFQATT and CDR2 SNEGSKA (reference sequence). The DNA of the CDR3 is TGCAGTGCTAGAGATCCGGGACAGGGGGTCACTGAAGCTTTCTTT. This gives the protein CSARDPGQGVTEAFF.

The CDR3 DNA sequence: TGTGCCAGCACCCCTCGGACAGGGCATCCCTACGAGCAGTACTTC. It codes for CASTPRTGHPYEQYF. V and J are TRBV6-2 or TRBV6-3 and TRBJ2-7, with 8 positions matching TRBD1. V trimming: 7 bases; J trimming: 2 bases; junction bases outside the gene matches: 10. This CDR3 has 15 amino acids. From germline, CDR1 is MNHEY and CDR2 SVGEGT.

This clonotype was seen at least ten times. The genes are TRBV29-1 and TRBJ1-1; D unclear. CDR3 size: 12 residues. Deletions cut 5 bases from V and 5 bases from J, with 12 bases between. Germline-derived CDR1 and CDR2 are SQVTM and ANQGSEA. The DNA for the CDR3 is TGCAGCGTTATCCCCGCAGGAACTGAAGCTTTCTTT. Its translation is CSVIPAGTEAFF.

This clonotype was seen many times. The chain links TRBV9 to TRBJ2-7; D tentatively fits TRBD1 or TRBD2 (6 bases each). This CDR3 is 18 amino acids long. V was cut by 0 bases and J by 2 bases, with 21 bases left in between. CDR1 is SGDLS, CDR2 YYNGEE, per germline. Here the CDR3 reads CASSVGASSSGATYEQYF. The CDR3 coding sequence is TGTGCCAGCAGCGTAGGGGCCTCTAGTTCGGGGGCCACCTACGAGCAGTACTTC.

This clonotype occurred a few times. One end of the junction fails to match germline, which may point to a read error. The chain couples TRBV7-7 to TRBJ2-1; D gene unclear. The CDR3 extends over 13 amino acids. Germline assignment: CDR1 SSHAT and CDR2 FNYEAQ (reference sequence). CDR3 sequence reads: CASSLLSGEEQFF. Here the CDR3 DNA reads TGTGCTAGCAGCTTATTATCGGGTGAAGAGCAGTTCTTC.

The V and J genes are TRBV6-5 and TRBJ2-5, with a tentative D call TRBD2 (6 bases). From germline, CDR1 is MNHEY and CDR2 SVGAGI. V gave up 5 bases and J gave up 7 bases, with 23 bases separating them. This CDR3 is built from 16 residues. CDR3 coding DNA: TGTGCCAGCAGTCCCCTGGAGGGATCAGGTCCAGGGACCCAGTACTTC. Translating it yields CASSPLEGSGPGTQYF.

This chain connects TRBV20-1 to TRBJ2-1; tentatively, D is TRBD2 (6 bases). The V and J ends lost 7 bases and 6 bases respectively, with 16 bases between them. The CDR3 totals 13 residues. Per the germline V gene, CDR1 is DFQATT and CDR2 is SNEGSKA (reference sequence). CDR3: CSVEGRIRNEQFF. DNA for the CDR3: TGCAGTGTGGAGGGGCGAATACGCAATGAGCAGTTCTTC.

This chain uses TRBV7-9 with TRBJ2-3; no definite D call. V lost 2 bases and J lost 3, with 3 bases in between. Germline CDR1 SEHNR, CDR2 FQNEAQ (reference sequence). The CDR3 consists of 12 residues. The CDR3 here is CASSLPTDTQYF. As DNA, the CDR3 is TGTGCCAGCAGCTTACCGACAGATACGCAGTATTTT.

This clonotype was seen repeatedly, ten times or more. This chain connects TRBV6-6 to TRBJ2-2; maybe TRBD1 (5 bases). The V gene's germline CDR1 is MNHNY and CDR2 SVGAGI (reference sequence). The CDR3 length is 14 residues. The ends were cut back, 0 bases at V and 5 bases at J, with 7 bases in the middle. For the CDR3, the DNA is TGTGCCAGCAGTTACTCGACAGTTACCGGGGAGCTGTTTTTT. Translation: CASSYSTVTGELFF.

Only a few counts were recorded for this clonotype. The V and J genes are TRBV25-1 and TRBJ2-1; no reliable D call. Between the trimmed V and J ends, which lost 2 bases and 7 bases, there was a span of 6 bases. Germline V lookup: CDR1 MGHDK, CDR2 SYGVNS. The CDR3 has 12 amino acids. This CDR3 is CASSEVRNEQFF. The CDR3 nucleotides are TGTGCCAGCAGTGAAGTCCGGAATGAGCAGTTCTTC.

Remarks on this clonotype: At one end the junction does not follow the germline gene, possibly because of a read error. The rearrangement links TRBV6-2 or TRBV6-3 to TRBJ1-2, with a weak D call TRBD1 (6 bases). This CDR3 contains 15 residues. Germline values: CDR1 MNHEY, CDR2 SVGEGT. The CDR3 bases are TGTGCCAGCAGTTACCCCCAGGGGTATAAGGATGGCGACACCTTC. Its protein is CASSYPQGYKDGDTF.

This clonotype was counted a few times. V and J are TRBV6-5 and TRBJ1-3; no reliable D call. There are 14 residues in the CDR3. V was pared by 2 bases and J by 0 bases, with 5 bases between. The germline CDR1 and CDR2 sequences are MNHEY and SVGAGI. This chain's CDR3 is CASSYGRSGNTIYF. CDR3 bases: TGTGCCAGCAGTTACGGTCGCTCTGGAAACACCATATATTTT.

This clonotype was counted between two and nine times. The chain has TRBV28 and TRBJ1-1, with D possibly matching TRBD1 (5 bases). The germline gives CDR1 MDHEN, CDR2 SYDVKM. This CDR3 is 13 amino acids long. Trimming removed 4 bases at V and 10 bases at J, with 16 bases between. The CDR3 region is CASSSYRRGAAFF. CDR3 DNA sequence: TGTGCCAGCAGTTCTTACCGGCGGGGCGCAGCTTTCTTT. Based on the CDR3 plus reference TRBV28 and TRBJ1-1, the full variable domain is DVKVTQSSRYLVKRTGEKVFLECVQDMDHENMFWYRQDPGLGLRLIYFSYDVKMKEKGDIPEGYSVSREKKERFSLILESASTNQTSMYLCASSSYRRGAAFFGQGTRLTVV.

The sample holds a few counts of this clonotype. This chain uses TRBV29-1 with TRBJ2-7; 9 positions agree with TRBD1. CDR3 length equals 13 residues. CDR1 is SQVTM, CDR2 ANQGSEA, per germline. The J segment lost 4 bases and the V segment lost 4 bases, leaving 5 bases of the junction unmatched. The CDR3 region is CSVALDRGYEQYF. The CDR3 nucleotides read TGCAGCGTTGCCCTTGACAGGGGGTACGAGCAGTACTTC.

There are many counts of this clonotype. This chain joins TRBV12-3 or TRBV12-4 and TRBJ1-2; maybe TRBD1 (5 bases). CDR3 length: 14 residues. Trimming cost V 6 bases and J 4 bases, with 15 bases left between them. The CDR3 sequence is CASRRDGTSYGYTF. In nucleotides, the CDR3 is TGTGCCAGCAGGCGGGACGGTACCTCCTATGGCTACACCTTC.

Here the CDR3 DNA reads TGTGCCAGTAGTCTCGGACTAGCGGGCATCATTCAGTACTTC. Translating gives CASSLGLAGIIQYF. The genes are TRBV19 and TRBJ2-4; 11 positions match TRBD2. J gave up 9 bases and V 5 bases, and 6 bases lay outside the gene matches. Germline-derived CDR1 and CDR2 are LNHDA and SQIVND (reference sequence). CDR3 size: 14 residues.

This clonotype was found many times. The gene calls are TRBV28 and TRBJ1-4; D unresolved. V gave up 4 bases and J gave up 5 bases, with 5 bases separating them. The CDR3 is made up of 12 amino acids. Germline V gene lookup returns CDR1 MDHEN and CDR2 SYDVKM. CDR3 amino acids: CASSSTNEKLFF. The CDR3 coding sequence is TGTGCCAGCAGTTCGACGAATGAAAAACTGTTTTTT.

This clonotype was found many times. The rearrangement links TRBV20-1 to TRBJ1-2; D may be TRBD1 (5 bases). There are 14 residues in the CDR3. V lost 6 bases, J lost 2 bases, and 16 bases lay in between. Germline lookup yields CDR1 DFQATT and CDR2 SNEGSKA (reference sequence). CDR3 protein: CSAPRRGKNYGYTF. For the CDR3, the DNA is TGCAGTGCCCCGAGGCGGGGGAAGAACTATGGCTACACCTTC.

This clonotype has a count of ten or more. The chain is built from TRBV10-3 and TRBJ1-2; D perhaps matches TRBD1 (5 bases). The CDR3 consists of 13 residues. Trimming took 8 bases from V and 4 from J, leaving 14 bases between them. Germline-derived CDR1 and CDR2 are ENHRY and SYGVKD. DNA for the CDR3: TGTGCCATCCACCCGGCAGGGTTCTATGGCTACACCTTC. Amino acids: CAIHPAGFYGYTF.

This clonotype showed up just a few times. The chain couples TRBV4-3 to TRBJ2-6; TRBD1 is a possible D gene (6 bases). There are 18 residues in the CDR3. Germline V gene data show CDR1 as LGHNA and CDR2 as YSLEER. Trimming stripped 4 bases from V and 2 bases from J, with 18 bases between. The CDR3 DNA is TGCGCCAGCAGCCTCTTACCCACAGGGTCTCCTGGGGCCAACGTCCTGACTTTC. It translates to CASSLLPTGSPGANVLTF.